This passage covers 26 T cell receptor beta chains from one sample sequenced in a study of T cell repertoires in cytomegalovirus infection. TCRdb re-analysed the reads in MiXCR, keeping a single row per CDR3 protein. The repertoire has hundreds of thousands of distinct CDR3 sequences, about 33% of them found once; the top ten carry around an eighth. No cognate antigen is known for these TCRs. Here the sequenced sample was cultured CD8+ T cells from PBMCs, taken from culture after CMV antigen stimulation. The source is a human donor in good health (CMV status not recorded). Some clones in this sample may be carry-over from other donors' samples.

The rearrangement uses TRBV28 and TRBJ1-5; D gene unclear. Trimming took off 5 bases at V and 0 bases at J, with 20 bases between the two ends. The CDR3 consists of 18 residues. CDR1 is MDHEN and CDR2 is SYDVKM in the germline V gene. Here the CDR3 DNA reads TGTGCCAGCAGTCCCTATATCGTCCGCTCGTATAGCAATCAGCCCCAGCATTTT. Its translation is CASSPYIVRSYSNQPQHF.

The V call is TRBV19, the J call TRBJ1-6, with 7 bases matching TRBD1. CDR1 and CDR2 from the germline V gene are LNHDA and SQIVND (reference sequence). After removal of 8 bases from V and 0 bases from J, the junction contained 7 bases not matched to a gene. This CDR3 comprises 16 residues. CDR3 residues: CASLSQGSSYNSPLHF. The DNA of the CDR3 is TGTGCCAGTCTATCACAGGGGAGCTCCTATAATTCACCCCTCCACTTT.

The genes are TRBV28 and TRBJ1-1, with 7 bases that match TRBD1. V was pared by 5 bases and J by 4 bases, with 10 bases of the junction left unmatched. CDR3 length equals 15 residues. The germline gives CDR1 MDHEN, CDR2 SYDVKM. In DNA, the CDR3 is TGTGCCAGCAGTCCCAGGGGGGGGTCGGTCACTGAAGCTTTCTTT. Translating gives CASSPRGGSVTEAFF.

This clonotype was counted only a few times. The chain carries TRBV27 and TRBJ1-1, with D possibly TRBD1 on 6 matching bases. The CDR3 loop spans 18 amino acids. Germline values: CDR1 MNHEY, CDR2 SMNVEV (reference sequence). Between the trimmed V and J ends, which lost 6 bases and 3 bases, there was a span of 26 bases. CDR3 loop: CASRVRGDTISVHTEAFF. CDR3 bases: TGTGCCAGCAGAGTCAGGGGTGATACCATCAGCGTTCACACTGAAGCTTTCTTT.

The V and J genes are TRBV5-1 and TRBJ2-3, with D unresolved. The CDR3 extends over 15 amino acids. Trimming shortened V by 3 bases and J by 1 base, and 12 bases separated the two germline ends. From germline, CDR1 is SGHRS and CDR2 YFSETQ. CDR3 nucleotide sequence: TGCGCCAGCAGCTCTGACCCATTTGGCACAGATACGCAGTATTTT. Translated, it gives CASSSDPFGTDTQYF.

This chain connects TRBV27 to TRBJ1-2, with D perhaps TRBD1 (5 bases). The V end lost 9 bases, the J end lost 6 bases, and 8 bases lay between the germline ends. Germline CDR1 reads MNHEY; CDR2 reads SMNVEV (reference sequence). The CDR3 sequence is 10 residues long. CDR3 amino acids: CASGDHGYTF. The CDR3 bases are TGTGCCAGTGGGGACCATGGCTACACCTTC.

About this clonotype: This may stem from a read error, because a much larger clone lies one nucleotide away. The gene calls are TRBV7-3 and TRBJ2-1, with D unresolved. The CDR3 is 16 amino acids. V gave up 8 bases and J gave up 0 bases, with 17 bases separating them. Germline CDR1 reads SGHTA; CDR2 reads FQGTGA. DNA of the CDR3: TGTGCCAGCCCCCCCACACATGGTCCCTCCTACAATGAGCAGTTCTTC. This translates into CASPPTHGPSYNEQFF.

This clonotype was found a few times. The chain's CDR3 is CASSLGRGIHAEAFF. The CDR3 region has the DNA TGTGCCAGCAGCTTAGGGAGGGGGATACACGCTGAAGCTTTCTTT. The gene calls are TRBV7-9 and TRBJ1-1, with D possibly matching TRBD1 (6 bases). CDR1 and CDR2 from the germline V gene are SEHNR and FQNEAQ (reference sequence). The CDR3 runs 15 residues. The V end was cut by 1 base, the J end by 6 bases, with 15 bases between.

This clonotype was seen many times. The V call is TRBV28, the J call TRBJ1-4; possible D gene TRBD1, 6 bases. Trimming took off 4 bases at V and 6 bases at J, with 15 bases between the two ends. The germline V gene has CDR1 MDHEN and CDR2 SYDVKM. The CDR3 consists of 15 residues. The CDR3 region is CASSSRDKGDEKLFF. The DNA of the CDR3 is TGTGCCAGCAGTTCCCGGGACAAGGGAGATGAAAAACTGTTTTTT.

The table lists this clonotype with a few counts. The rearrangement joins TRBV7-9 to TRBJ2-1; TRBD2 matches 7 bases. This CDR3 comprises 15 residues. V was clipped by 3 bases and J by 8 bases; unmatched bases: 10. Germline V gene data show CDR1 as SEHNR and CDR2 as FQNEAQ (reference sequence). CDR3: CASSLTAGRGYEQFF. For the CDR3, the DNA is TGTGCCAGCAGCTTGACAGCGGGGCGGGGGTATGAGCAGTTCTTC.

The rearrangement joins TRBV7-9 to TRBJ2-3, with TRBD1 matching over 9 bases. Germline CDR1 SEHNR, CDR2 FQNEAQ (reference sequence). Trimming cost V 4 bases and J 0 bases; bases outside gene matches: 17. The CDR3 contains 20 residues. The CDR3 is CASSSNNGQGKEWSTDTQYF. The CDR3 region has the DNA TGTGCCAGCAGCTCAAATAACGGACAGGGGAAGGAGTGGAGCACAGATACGCAGTATTTT.

V gene TRBV7-9 combines with J gene TRBJ1-1; D is possibly TRBD1 (6 bases). CDR1 SEHNR and CDR2 FQNEAQ come from the germline V gene (reference sequence). The CDR3 totals 13 residues. V dropped 5 bases and J dropped 6 bases, with 13 bases sitting between them. CDR3 residues: CASSGKDSPEAFF. In DNA form, the CDR3 reads TGTGCCAGCAGCGGAAAGGACAGCCCTGAAGCTTTCTTT.

The CDR3 sequence: CASSLPSLTSDLYNEQFF. As DNA, the CDR3 is TGTGCCAGCAGCCTTCCCTCTTTGACTAGCGACCTTTACAATGAGCAGTTCTTC. This chain uses TRBV4-2 with TRBJ2-1; 8 nucleotides agree with TRBD2. Germline assignment: CDR1 LGHNA and CDR2 YNFKEQ. The ends lost 4 bases at V and 4 bases at J; junction bases unmatched: 15. This CDR3 contains 18 residues.

The chain links TRBV5-8 to TRBJ1-6; possible D gene TRBD1, 6 bases. V gave up 1 base and J gave up 8 bases, with 13 bases separating them. The germline V gene has CDR1 SGHTS and CDR2 YDEGEE. The CDR3 has 15 residues. CDR3 in DNA: TGTGCCAGCAGCTTGTGGGCAGGGGCGGATTCACCCCTCCACTTT. It is translated as CASSLWAGADSPLHF.

V usage is TRBV5-1 and J usage is TRBJ2-5; a weak D match, TRBD2 (6 bases). Germline CDR1 SGHRS, CDR2 YFSETQ. The CDR3 consists of 15 residues. Trimming took 0 bases from V and 5 from J, leaving 14 bases between them. The CDR3 region has the DNA TGCGCCAGCAGCTTGGTGGAGGGATTCGAGGAGACCCAGTACTTC. The encoded protein is CASSLVEGFEETQYF.

In this sample, this clonotype turned up once. The CDR3 bases are TGTGCCAGCAGCTTAAAGGGACAGGGCATGGAGACCCAGTACTTC. It yields the protein CASSLKGQGMETQYF. The chain employs TRBV7-4 and TRBJ2-5; 9 bases fit TRBD1. V lost 2 bases and J lost 5; bases outside the gene matches: 6. The CDR3 spans 15 residues. The germline V gene has CDR1 SGHVT and CDR2 SQSDAQ.

The chain uses TRBV7-3 and TRBJ2-2; 8 bases fit TRBD1. This CDR3 comprises 15 residues. The trim removed 3 bases at V and 2 bases at J, leaving 2 bases unmatched. Germline loops: CDR1 SGHTA, CDR2 FQGTGA. The CDR3 loop is CASSFTGGNTGELFF. The CDR3 DNA follows: TGTGCCAGCAGCTTTACAGGGGGTAACACCGGGGAGCTGTTTTTT.

The table lists this clonotype with a few counts. This chain connects TRBV27 to TRBJ1-4; TRBD1 aligns across 10 bases. Unmatched junction bases numbered 6, after V lost 4 bases and J lost 4 bases. The CDR3 spans 16 residues. Germline V gene sequence: CDR1 MNHEY, CDR2 SMNVEV (reference sequence). This chain's CDR3 is CASSYDRGQDNEKLFF. CDR3 sequence (DNA): TGTGCCAGCAGTTACGACAGGGGGCAAGATAATGAAAAACTGTTTTTT.

This clonotype was seen at least ten times. This chain uses TRBV7-6 with TRBJ2-7, with D possibly TRBD1 on 5 matching bases. In germline, CDR1 is SGHVS, CDR2 FNYEAQ. V was pared by 3 bases and J by 2 bases, with 8 bases between. The CDR3 sequence is 13 residues long. The CDR3 DNA is TGTGCCAGCAGCTTGGACACCACCTACGAGCAGTACGTC. It is translated as CASSLDTTYEQYV.

Points on this clonotype: One end of the junction does not line up with germline, which may come from a read error. This sequence joins TRBV6-7 and TRBJ1-5; D not resolved. TRBV6-7 is given ORF status, its function remaining uncertain. The CDR3 spans 16 residues. CDR3 in amino acids: CASSYSGETSNQPQHF. DNA for the CDR3: TGTGCCAGCAGTTACTCGGGTGAAACGAGCAATCAGCCACAGCATTTT.

Only a few counts were recorded for this clonotype. The CDR3, as DNA: TGTGCCAGTAGGTTTCGGGACAGGGCCCTCTATGGCTACACCTTC. It specifies CASRFRDRALYGYTF. The genes are TRBV19 and TRBJ1-2, with 9 bases aligning to TRBD1. The junction had 9 bases not matched to a gene; V was cut back by 6 bases and J by 4 bases. The CDR3 sequence is 15 residues long. In germline, CDR1 is LNHDA, CDR2 SQIVND (reference sequence).

The table lists this clonotype with a few counts. The rearrangement joins TRBV7-9 to TRBJ2-7, with 12 bases matching TRBD1. CDR1 and CDR2 from the germline V gene are SEHNR and FQNEAQ (reference sequence). This CDR3 is built from 15 residues. After removal of 5 bases from V and 4 bases from J, the junction contained 6 bases not matched to a gene. CDR3 sequence: CASSMRDRGQYEQYF. CDR3 DNA: TGTGCCAGCAGCATGAGGGACAGGGGGCAGTACGAGCAGTACTTC.

This clonotype was detected many times. The J gene is TRBJ2-7, the V gene TRBV7-6; unclear D gene. This CDR3 spans 16 amino acids. In germline, CDR1 is SGHVS, CDR2 FNYEAQ. Between the trimmed V and J ends, which lost 4 bases and 3 bases, there was a span of 19 bases. CDR3 in DNA: TGTGCCAGCAGCTCCGTGCCAGGTTCCCGGTTCTACGAGCAGTACGTC. Its translation: CASSSVPGSRFYEQYV.

The chain uses TRBV27 and TRBJ2-2; the match to TRBD1 covers 8 bases. This CDR3 has 16 residues. The trim removed 6 bases at V and 5 bases at J, leaving 11 bases unmatched. The V gene's germline CDR1 is MNHEY and CDR2 SMNVEV (reference sequence). CDR3 loop: CASSLPGQVTTGELFF. The CDR3, as DNA: TGTGCCAGCAGCTTGCCGGGACAGGTTACTACCGGGGAGCTGTTTTTT.

This chain links TRBV6-6 with TRBJ2-5; 8 nucleotides agree with TRBD2. Germline V gene lookup returns CDR1 MNHNY and CDR2 SVGAGI (reference sequence). CDR3 length: 15 amino acids. V dropped 5 bases and J dropped 5; count of bases not matched to a gene: 10. CDR3 sequence reads: CASSPETGRGETQYF. The CDR3 nucleotides are TGTGCCAGCAGTCCCGAGACCGGGAGGGGGGAGACCCAGTACTTC.

The DNA for the CDR3 is TGTGCCAGTAGCGTACTCTGGAGGGGCAGCTCCTACAATGAGCAGTTCTTC. Its translation: CASSVLWRGSSYNEQFF. The gene calls are TRBV19 and TRBJ2-1, with D possibly TRBD2 on 6 matching bases. The CDR3 contains 17 residues. Trimming took 6 bases from V and 0 from J, leaving 18 bases between them. In germline, CDR1 is LNHDA, CDR2 SQIVND (reference sequence).